This T cell receptor beta chain was identified in a study of T cell responses to AZD1222 COVID-19 vaccine. Study-wide results and caveats: Among vaccine-associated CD4 TCRs, coverage spanned spike, with dominance at 160-218 and 743-854. Targets within unmutated variant regions were reportedly found for nearly half of spike-specific TCRs. Once two AZD1222 doses were given, Spike-specific TCR breadth and depth went up.

With respect to this clone: Its matching antigen is unknown.

Second-dose intervals near 4 or 12 weeks were combined. TCRdb keeps only in-frame clones here, not all; method: immunoSEQ multiplex PCR. The profile shows some 130,000 clones, around 92% of them singletons. This receptor was obtained from an adult who received the AZD1222 COVID-19 vaccine. This specimen was peripheral blood, taken 28 days after the second AZD1222 dose.

The CDR3 sequence is CASSFSGRNEQYF. CDR3 bases: TGTGCCAGTAGTTTTAGCGGGAGAAACGAGCAGTACTTC. This sequence joins TRBV19 and TRBJ2-7, with 9 bases that match TRBD2. Germline V gene data show CDR1 as LNHDA and CDR2 as SQIVND (reference sequence). This CDR3 has 13 amino acids. The V gene end was trimmed by 5 bases and the J gene end by 5 bases; junction bases not matched to a gene: 4. The full variable domain, with the rest looked up from reference TRBV19 and TRBJ2-7, is DGGITQSPKYLFRKEGQNVTLSCEQNLNHDAMYWYRQDPGQGLRLIYYSQIVNDFQKGDIAEGYSVSREKKESFPLTVTSAQKNPTAFYLCASSFSGRNEQYFGPGTRLTVT.